The 30 T cell receptor beta chains presented below share a single source sample, sequenced in a study of T cells in localized non-small cell lung cancer. Using immunoSEQ multiplex PCR, the repertoire was profiled, and TCRdb retains in-frame clones only, with some absent. Among under 55,000 clones listed, about 78% were seen once. Sequences were derived from PBMCs, sampled before any cancer treatment. The origin of the receptors is a woman aged 40 to 75 with stage II lung adenocarcinoma.

CDR3 in amino acids: CASSLLEGEQFF. CDR3 DNA sequence: TGCGCCAGCAGCTTGCTTGAGGGGGAGCAGTTCTTC. The chain recombines TRBV5-1 with TRBJ2-1; D may match TRBD1 or TRBD2 (5 bases each). Germline lookup yields CDR1 SGHRS and CDR2 YFSETQ. V lost 1 base, J lost 10 bases, and 9 bases lay in between. CDR3 length: 12 amino acids.

V gene TRBV5-6 combines with J gene TRBJ1-1; possible D gene TRBD1, 5 bases. Deletions cut 1 base from V and 4 bases from J, with 17 bases between. This CDR3 is built from 16 residues. CDR1 is SGHDT, CDR2 YYEEEE, per germline. CDR3 DNA sequence: TGTGCCAGCAGCTTGCGGCCGGGGAGGGGAATCACTGAAGCTTTCTTT. Protein product: CASSLRPGRGITEAFF.

This clone was counted between two and nine times. The chain combines TRBV7-9 with TRBJ1-1; 7 bases fit TRBD1. This CDR3 has 13 residues. Trimming took 5 bases from V and 5 from J; bases not matched to a gene: 5. Germline lookup yields CDR1 SEHNR and CDR2 FQNEAQ (reference sequence). This CDR3 is CASSLTGTTEAFF. CDR3 nucleotides: TGTGCCAGCAGCCTGACAGGGACTACTGAAGCTTTCTTT.

The chain has TRBV11-2 and TRBJ1-1; 9 positions match TRBD1. The J segment lost 4 bases and the V segment lost 5 bases, leaving 8 bases of the junction unmatched. Germline V gene lookup returns CDR1 SGHAT and CDR2 FQNNGV. The CDR3 consists of 15 residues. The CDR3 here is CASSPRDRATTEAFF. CDR3 bases: TGTGCCAGCAGCCCCCGGGACAGGGCTACCACTGAAGCTTTCTTT.

The rearrangement links TRBV4-1 to TRBJ2-1, with 11 bases identical to TRBD2. Unmatched junction bases numbered 9, after V lost 1 base and J lost 7 bases. The CDR3 is 17 amino acids. The germline V gene encodes CDR1 MGHRA and CDR2 YSYEKL. The CDR3 protein is CASSQATTSGGRNEQFF. CDR3 nucleotide sequence: TGCGCCAGCAGCCAAGCCACTACTAGCGGGGGCCGTAATGAGCAGTTCTTC.

The V call is TRBV10-3, the J call TRBJ2-5, with 11 bases fitting TRBD2. CDR1 is ENHRY, CDR2 SYGVKD, per germline. V lost 6 bases, J lost 3 bases, and 3 bases stayed unmatched. This CDR3 region has 14 residues. As DNA, the CDR3 is TGTGCCATCAGGAGTAGCGGGGGGGAAGAGACCCAGTACTTC. It encodes CAIRSSGGEETQYF.

V is TRBV28 and J is TRBJ1-6, with TRBD1 matching 8 bases. Unmatched junction bases numbered 13, after V lost 9 bases and J lost 9 bases. Germline V gene data show CDR1 as MDHEN and CDR2 as SYDVKM. The CDR3 totals 15 residues. CDR3 sequence: CASRESQGALSPLHF. CDR3 nucleotide sequence: TGTGCCAGTAGGGAAAGCCAGGGGGCCCTTTCACCCCTCCACTTT.

This clone was counted once. CDR3 sequence: CASSRQGVDDGYTF. The CDR3 DNA reads TGCGCCAGCAGCAGACAGGGAGTTGACGATGGCTACACCTTC. V gene TRBV5-1 combines with J gene TRBJ1-2; 7 bases map to TRBD1. J gave up 6 bases and V 4 bases, and 9 bases lay outside the gene matches. This CDR3 is 14 amino acids long. In germline, CDR1 is SGHRS, CDR2 YFSETQ. Looking up the rest from reference TRBV5-1 and TRBJ1-2 gives the full variable domain: KAGVTQTPRYLIKTRGQQVTLSCSPISGHRSVSWYQQTPGQGLQFLFEYFSETQRNKGNFPGRFSGRQFSNSRSEMNVSTLELGDSALYLCASSRQGVDDGYTFGSGTRLTVV.

As for this clone: One end of the junction fails to match germline, which may point to a read error. V is TRBV4-1 and J is TRBJ1-6; 7 nucleotides align to TRBD1. The germline gives CDR1 MGHRA, CDR2 YSYEKL. This CDR3 is built from 17 residues. The CDR3 coding sequence is TGCGCCAGCAACCAAGAGAACCCCGGGACAGTCAATTCACCCCTCCACTTT. It specifies CASNQENPGTVNSPLHF.

This chain links TRBV19 with TRBJ1-1; D uncertain. The length of the CDR3 is 14 residues. V lost 3 bases and J lost 0, with 8 bases in between. Germline lookup yields CDR1 LNHDA and CDR2 SQIVND (reference sequence). The CDR3 DNA is TGTGCCAGTAGTATTCTTTCTGTGAACACTGAAGCTTTCTTT. It translates to CASSILSVNTEAFF. The complete variable domain, with remaining parts taken from reference TRBV19 and TRBJ1-1, reads DGGITQSPKYLFRKEGQNVTLSCEQNLNHDAMYWYRQDPGQGLRLIYYSQIVNDFQKGDIAEGYSVSREKKESFPLTVTSAQKNPTAFYLCASSILSVNTEAFFGQGTRLTVV.

This rearrangement joins TRBV7-8 to TRBJ2-3; 7 bases agree with TRBD2. Germline CDR1 SGHVS, CDR2 FQNEAQ. The CDR3 loop spans 17 amino acids. V gave up 2 bases and J gave up 2 bases; unmatched junction bases: 10. The CDR3 DNA follows: TGTGCCAGCAGCTTATTTGCCCTAGCGGCGACCACAGATACGCAGTATTTT. Its protein product is CASSLFALAATTDTQYF.

The chain combines TRBV10-3 with TRBJ2-5, with unresolved D. This CDR3 region has 12 residues. Trimming left V 10 bases short and J 2 bases short, with 11 bases between. From germline, CDR1 is ENHRY and CDR2 SYGVKD. Here the CDR3 DNA reads TGTGCCACGGGTGGTAATCAAGAGACCCAGTACTTC. This codes for CATGGNQETQYF.

This clone was seen only once. The chain is built from TRBV6-6 and TRBJ1-6; D is unresolved. Trimming stripped 8 bases from V and 5 bases from J, with 7 bases between. The CDR3 has 12 amino acids. Germline loops: CDR1 MNHNY, CDR2 SVGAGI (reference sequence). As DNA, the CDR3 is TGTGCCAGCGGAATGGATAATTCACCCCTCCACTTT. It encodes CASGMDNSPLHF.

This rearrangement joins TRBV6-6 to TRBJ1-5; D gene unclear. Trimming stripped 10 bases from V and 5 bases from J, with 15 bases between. This CDR3 comprises 13 residues. From germline, CDR1 is MNHNY and CDR2 SVGAGI (reference sequence). CDR3 bases: TGTGCCACGAGGAAGGCATGGGATCAGCCCCAGCATTTT. It encodes CATRKAWDQPQHF.

About this clone itself: Since a much larger clone is just one base distant, this may be a read error. The CDR3: CASCVAAGAGNQPQHF. The CDR3 nucleotides read TGTGCCAGCTGTGTTGCGGCGGGGGCGGGCAATCAGCCCCAGCATTTT. J is TRBJ1-5 and V is TRBV6-1, with D maybe TRBD1 (6 bases). V was pared by 8 bases and J by 2 bases, with 19 bases between. The CDR3 runs to 16 residues. Germline V CDR1 and CDR2: MNHNS, SASEGT.

The chain is built from TRBV30 and TRBJ2-6; TRBD1 agrees at 10 bases. Germline-derived CDR1 and CDR2 are GTSNPN and SVGIG (reference sequence). This CDR3 is 18 amino acids long. J lost 3 bases, V lost 0 bases, and 8 bases had no gene match. In DNA, the CDR3 is TGTGCCTGGAGTGTACGGAGACAGGGGGCGTTTGGGGCCAACGTCCTGACTTTC. Its translation is CAWSVRRQGAFGANVLTF. Filled out from reference TRBV30 and TRBJ2-6, the complete variable domain reads SQTIHQWPATLVQPVGSPLSLECTVEGTSNPNLYWYRQAAGRGLQLLFYSVGIGQISSEVPQNLSASRPQDRQFILSSKKLLLSDSGFYLCAWSVRRQGAFGANVLTFGAGSRLTVL.

The sample holds one count of this clone. The chain carries TRBV6-6 and TRBJ2-5, with no clear D. The germline CDR1 and CDR2 sequences are MNHNY and SVGAGI (reference sequence). The length of the CDR3 is 15 residues. V was clipped by 6 bases and J by 0 bases, with 14 bases between them. The CDR3 DNA sequence: TGTGCCAGCAGCTCATCCGGCGGCTACCAAGAGACCCAGTACTTC. Amino acid sequence: CASSSSGGYQETQYF.

V usage is TRBV7-2 and J usage is TRBJ2-7; D possibly matches TRBD1 or TRBD2 (5 bases each). There are 15 residues in the CDR3. CDR1 and CDR2 from the germline V gene are SGHTA and FQGNSA. V lost 3 bases and J 5 bases, leaving 17 bases between the germline ends. This chain's CDR3 is CASSFLGTTWDEQYF. The CDR3 DNA follows: TGTGCCAGCAGCTTCCTCGGGACGACTTGGGACGAGCAGTACTTC.

V usage is TRBV28 and J usage is TRBJ2-7; 8 bases are shared with TRBD1. Losses at the gene ends were 5 bases for V and 5 bases for J; bases not matched to a gene: 5. CDR1 MDHEN and CDR2 SYDVKM come from the germline V gene. The CDR3 totals 13 residues. CDR3 sequence reads: CASSPGTGDEQYF. CDR3 DNA: TGTGCCAGCAGTCCCGGGACAGGAGACGAGCAGTACTTC.

The chain links TRBV5-1 to TRBJ1-4; tentative D call: TRBD1 (5 bases). The CDR3 is made up of 14 amino acids. Germline V gives CDR1 SGHRS, CDR2 YFSETQ. V was shortened by 1 base and J by 6 bases, with 10 bases between the two germline ends. The DNA of the CDR3 is TGCGCCAGCAGCTTGATGCGGGGGGATGAAAAACTGTTTTTT. Translated, it gives CASSLMRGDEKLFF.

The J gene is TRBJ2-3, the V gene TRBV4-1, with TRBD2 identical over 12 bases. CDR3 length: 17 residues. The germline V gene has CDR1 MGHRA and CDR2 YSYEKL. V was pared by 5 bases and J by 4 bases, with 10 bases of the junction left unmatched. This chain's CDR3 is CASSFRLAGALPDTQYF. DNA of the CDR3: TGCGCCAGCAGCTTCCGACTAGCGGGGGCCCTGCCAGATACGCAGTATTTT.

The chain recombines TRBV18 with TRBJ1-2; maybe TRBD1 (6 bases). V gave up 5 bases and J gave up 6 bases, with 16 bases separating them. The CDR3 sequence is 14 residues long. CDR1 is KGHSH, CDR2 LQKENI, per germline. The CDR3 is CASSLEQGADGYTF. In DNA, the CDR3 is TGTGCCAGCTCATTGGAACAGGGCGCCGATGGCTACACCTTC.

The gene calls are TRBV19 and TRBJ2-2; D is perhaps TRBD1 or TRBD2 (5 bases each). Germline V gene data show CDR1 as LNHDA and CDR2 as SQIVND (reference sequence). The ends were cut back, 6 bases at V and 6 bases at J, with 17 bases in the middle. The CDR3 runs 15 residues. CDR3 in amino acids: CASRPRDESAGELFF. CDR3 nucleotides: TGTGCCAGTAGGCCCCGGGACGAATCGGCCGGGGAGCTGTTTTTT.

V usage is TRBV12-1 and J usage is TRBJ1-5. TRBV12-1 corresponds to a pseudogene. This CDR3 comprises 18 residues. CDR3 nucleotide sequence: TGTGCCAGCAGCTTGGTCAGCGAACAGATTGTTTGCAATCAGCCCCAGCATTTT. Protein product: CASSLVSEQIVCNQPQHF.

This chain connects TRBV10-3 to TRBJ1-2; 10 bases are a match to TRBD1. J lost 1 base, V lost 6 bases, and 2 bases had no gene match. Germline assignment: CDR1 ENHRY and CDR2 SYGVKD. The CDR3 has 14 residues. CDR3 in amino acids: CAISGQGVNYGYTF. CDR3 coding DNA: TGTGCCATCAGCGGACAGGGGGTTAACTATGGCTACACCTTC.

The V gene is TRBV7-9, the J gene TRBJ2-1, with 10 bases lining up with TRBD1. Germline CDR1 SEHNR, CDR2 FQNEAQ (reference sequence). This CDR3 region has 15 residues. Unmatched junction bases numbered 9, after V lost 6 bases and J lost 7 bases. CDR3 sequence reads: CASSFGGTGANEQFF. DNA of the CDR3: TGTGCCAGCAGTTTCGGAGGGACAGGGGCAAATGAGCAGTTCTTC.

This clone was observed a few times. The V and J genes are TRBV9 and TRBJ2-5; D unresolved. The CDR3 totals 13 residues. Germline-derived CDR1 and CDR2 are SGDLS and YYNGEE. Trimming took off 0 bases at V and 5 bases at J, with 8 bases between the two ends. The CDR3 is CASSVGQSETQYF. In nucleotides, the CDR3 is TGTGCCAGCAGCGTAGGGCAGAGCGAGACCCAGTACTTC.

This chain joins TRBV5-4 and TRBJ2-1, with TRBD2 matching 9 bases. V lost 4 bases and J lost 4; bases outside the gene matches: 6. There are 15 residues in the CDR3. The germline CDR1 and CDR2 sequences are SGHNT and YYREEE (reference sequence). Written as DNA, the CDR3 is TGTGCCAGCAGCCCCTCAAGCGGGGGGTACAATGAGCAGTTCTTC. It is translated as CASSPSSGGYNEQFF.

This clone was recorded once. The V call is TRBV9, the J call TRBJ1-1; 8 positions match TRBD1. Germline lookup yields CDR1 SGDLS and CDR2 YYNGEE. V lost 0 bases to trimming and J lost 7 bases; unmatched junction nucleotides: 20. The CDR3 spans 19 residues. CDR3: CASSVGSHVKVRGPDEAFF. For the CDR3, the DNA is TGTGCCAGCAGCGTAGGTTCACATGTTAAGGTCAGGGGGCCGGATGAAGCTTTCTTT. The full variable domain, its missing parts supplied by reference TRBV9 and TRBJ1-1, is DSGVTQTPKHLITATGQRVTLRCSPRSGDLSVYWYQQSLDQGLQFLIQYYNGEERAKGNILERFSAQQFPDLHSELNLSSLELGDSALYFCASSVGSHVKVRGPDEAFFGQGTRLTVV.

J is TRBJ2-1 and V is TRBV28, with no clear D. The CDR3 is 15 residues long. CDR1 MDHEN and CDR2 SYDVKM come from the germline V gene. V lost 5 bases to trimming and J lost 0 bases, with 11 bases between them. CDR3: CASSPDKSSYNEQFF. CDR3 nucleotides: TGTGCCAGCAGTCCCGACAAGAGCTCCTACAATGAGCAGTTCTTC. Drawing the rest from reference TRBV28 and TRBJ2-1, the complete variable domain is DVKVTQSSRYLVKRTGEKVFLECVQDMDHENMFWYRQDPGLGLRLIYFSYDVKMKEKGDIPEGYSVSREKKERFSLILESASTNQTSMYLCASSPDKSSYNEQFFGPGTRLTVL.